One sample yielded the 4 T cell receptor beta chains listed below, sequenced in a study of blood T cell repertoires in COVID-19. Assay used: immunoSEQ multiplex PCR; TCRdb lists only in-frame clones, some missing. The sample records a few hundred thousand clones, around 87% being singletons. Source material: PBMCs or T cells enriched from blood (not recorded which). The receptors originated from a woman under 30 with acute COVID-19.

On this clone itself: Other nucleotide sequences in the sample specify the same CDR3. The genes are TRBV18 and TRBJ1-4, with 7 bases matching TRBD1. V was clipped by 3 bases and J by 6 bases; unmatched bases: 1. Germline CDR1 is KGHSH and CDR2 is LQKENI. The CDR3 extends over 13 amino acids. CDR3 region: CASSPGQDEKLFF. CDR3 nucleotides: TGTGCCAGCTCACCTGGACAGGATGAAAAACTGTTTTTT.

This chain connects TRBV5-5 to TRBJ2-7, with 10 nucleotides matching TRBD1. J gave up 4 bases and V 3 bases, and 4 bases lay outside the gene matches. CDR3 size: 14 residues. Germline lookup yields CDR1 SGHKS and CDR2 YYEKEE (reference sequence). CDR3 sequence: CASSYRTGGYEQYF. CDR3 bases: TGTGCCAGCAGCTATAGGACAGGGGGATACGAGCAGTACTTC. Full variable domain (outside the CDR3, taken from reference TRBV5-5 and TRBJ2-7): DAGVTQSPTHLIKTRGQQVTLRCSPISGHKSVSWYQQVLGQGPQFIFQYYEKEERGRGNFPDRFSARQFPNYSSELNVNALLLGDSALYLCASSYRTGGYEQYFGPGTRLTVT.

The V call is TRBV27, the J call TRBJ1-5; D is unclear. With 5 bases removed from V and 2 bases from J, the gap between germline ends came to 13 bases. The CDR3 extends over 15 amino acids. Germline CDR1 MNHEY, CDR2 SMNVEV (reference sequence). CDR3 bases: TGTGCCAGCAGTCCCGAACCGGGAGGCAATCAGCCCCAGCATTTT. Amino acid sequence: CASSPEPGGNQPQHF.

The chain carries TRBV7-2 and TRBJ2-5; 7 bases are shared with TRBD1. The CDR3 spans 14 residues. Germline V gene lookup returns CDR1 SGHTA and CDR2 FQGNSA. J was trimmed by 4 bases and V by 5 bases; bases with no gene match: 7. This CDR3 is CASSTGTVLETQYF. CDR3 DNA: TGTGCCAGCAGCACCGGGACAGTCTTAGAGACCCAGTACTTC.